This TCR beta chain came from a study of CD8 T cells in ankylosing spondylitis. Whole-study results and caveats: The authors reported significant enrichment of disease-linked clones in matched ankylosing spondylitis synovial fluid.

This clonotype showed up just a few times. As yet, its antigen is unknown. The TCR beta libraries were generated through quantitative 5'-RACE incorporating molecular barcodes. TCRdb re-analysed the 5' RACE reads in MiXCR, keeping a single row per CDR3 protein. The table lists some 270,000 distinct CDR3 sequences, roughly 32% of them singletons. The sample comprised blood, either unsorted or a sorted T cell fraction (not recorded which). The clonotype originates from a male donor with ankylosing spondylitis or in good health (not recorded which).

This CDR3 reads CASSNLGRLKRDQFF. The CDR3 bases are TGTGCCAGCTCAAACCTTGGGCGATTAAAGCGGGACCAGTTCTTC. This sequence joins TRBV11-2 and TRBJ2-1; TRBD2 matches at 7 bases. The CDR3 totals 15 residues. Per the germline V gene, CDR1 is SGHAT and CDR2 is FQNNGV. The V segment lost 8 bases and the J segment 13 bases; nucleotides outside the gene matches: 20.